These 8 T cell receptor beta chains came from one sample sequenced in a study of immune characterization of retroperitoneal liposarcoma. TCRdb called the PCR reads again in MiXCR, with one record for every CDR3 protein. The sample carries about 3,000 distinct CDR3 sequences, about 46% recorded once. What was sequenced was tumor tissue. The source of these receptors is a male donor with retroperitoneal liposarcoma.

The rearrangement joins TRBV7-4 to TRBJ2-1; D possibly corresponds to TRBD1 (5 bases). V was trimmed by 3 bases and J by 10 bases, leaving 16 bases between them. CDR3 length: 14 residues. CDR1 is SGHVT and CDR2 is SQSDAQ in the germline V gene. In nucleotides, the CDR3 is TGTGCCAGCAGCTTCTCCGTGGGGCGAGGCGAGCAGTTCTTC. It specifies CASSFSVGRGEQFF.

The count of this clonotype is one. V usage is TRBV6-1 and J usage is TRBJ2-3, with D possibly matching TRBD1 (5 bases). The germline V and J ends were trimmed by 3 bases and 2 bases, with 12 bases remaining between them. Germline-derived CDR1 and CDR2 are MNHNS and SASEGT. The CDR3 is made up of 15 amino acids. CDR3 region: CASSETTVNTDTQYF. The CDR3 nucleotides are TGTGCCAGCAGTGAGACGACAGTGAACACAGATACGCAGTATTTT.

This clonotype is medium-sized by share. The chain combines TRBV7-8 with TRBJ1-5; 7 bases are a match to TRBD1. The ends lost 5 bases at V and 6 bases at J; junction bases unmatched: 7. The germline V gene has CDR1 SGHVS and CDR2 FQNEAQ. CDR3 length: 14 amino acids. The CDR3 DNA follows: TGTGCCAGCAGCCCGACAGGGTTCAGTCAGCCCCAGCATTTT. Protein product: CASSPTGFSQPQHF.

The chain couples TRBV4-3 to TRBJ2-5; 8 bases map to TRBD2. Germline loops: CDR1 LGHNA, CDR2 YSLEER. Trimming took 4 bases from V and 4 from J; bases not matched to a gene: 8. This CDR3 has 15 amino acids. CDR3 DNA: TGCGCCAGCAGCCGAAGCGGGAGCACTGGAGAGACCCAGTACTTC. Encoded protein: CASSRSGSTGETQYF.

The J gene is TRBJ1-5, the V gene TRBV12-3 or TRBV12-4, with no clear D. This CDR3 is 14 amino acids long. Deletions cut 5 bases from V and 0 bases from J, with 8 bases between. CDR3 region: CASSHSNSNQPQHF. In nucleotides, the CDR3 is TGTGCCAGCAGTCACAGCAATAGCAATCAGCCCCAGCATTTT.

The sample holds one count of this clonotype. The CDR3 DNA follows: TGTGCCAGCAGCCTACAGGGGAGCAATGAGCAGTTCTTC. This encodes CASSLQGSNEQFF. The chain is built from TRBV7-3 and TRBJ2-1, with TRBD1 matching over 7 bases. Trimming took 5 bases from V and 6 from J; bases not matched to a gene: 4. Per the germline V gene, CDR1 is SGHTA and CDR2 is FQGTGA. The CDR3 runs 13 residues. The full variable domain, in which reference TRBV7-3 and TRBJ2-1 provide the parts outside the CDR3, is GAGVSQTPSNKVTEKGKYVELRCDPISGHTALYWYRQSLGQGPEFLIYFQGTGAADDSGLPNDRFFAVRPEGSVSTLKIQRTERGDSAVYLCASSLQGSNEQFFGPGTRLTVL.

This clonotype is judged medium-sized. V is TRBV6-1 and J is TRBJ2-1; no clear D. Trimming pared 0 bases from V and 13 bases from J, leaving 7 bases between. The CDR3 runs to 11 residues. Germline assignment: CDR1 MNHNS and CDR2 SASEGT. CDR3 sequence (DNA): TGTGCCAGCAGTGAAGCAGAGACCCAGTTCTTC. Residues: CASSEAETQFF.

This clonotype ranks as medium-sized. This chain joins TRBV6-1 and TRBJ2-1; D unresolved. V lost 2 bases and J 14 bases, leaving 13 bases between the germline ends. This CDR3 is 12 amino acids long. The germline V gene has CDR1 MNHNS and CDR2 SASEGT. CDR3 residues: CASSEITAWEFF. The CDR3 nucleotides are TGTGCCAGCAGTGAAATAACCGCATGGGAGTTCTTC.